Described below is a single T cell receptor beta chain sequence and its context. The source of the sample is a study of blood T cell repertoires in COVID-19. Study summary: PBMCs, B-cell-depleted T cells, or T cells provided the cDNA or gDNA that made up the material.

The data were produced by immunoSEQ multiplex PCR, yet TCRdb's version contains in-frame clones alone and is incomplete. The profile shows 200,000 to 250,000 clones, about 91% of them singletons. The germline gives CDR1 SNHLY, CDR2 FYNNEI. The CDR3 extends over 15 amino acids. The V end lost 1 base, the J end lost 2 bases, and 8 bases lay between the germline ends. This chain uses TRBV2 with TRBJ1-4; a weak D match, TRBD1 (6 bases). Sequencing input: PBMCs or T cells enriched from blood (not recorded which). The receptor comes from a woman between 45 and 60 years old with acute COVID-19. The chain's CDR3 is CASSEEQGTNEKLFF. Written as DNA, the CDR3 is TGTGCCAGCAGTGAAGAACAGGGTACTAATGAAAAACTGTTTTTT.